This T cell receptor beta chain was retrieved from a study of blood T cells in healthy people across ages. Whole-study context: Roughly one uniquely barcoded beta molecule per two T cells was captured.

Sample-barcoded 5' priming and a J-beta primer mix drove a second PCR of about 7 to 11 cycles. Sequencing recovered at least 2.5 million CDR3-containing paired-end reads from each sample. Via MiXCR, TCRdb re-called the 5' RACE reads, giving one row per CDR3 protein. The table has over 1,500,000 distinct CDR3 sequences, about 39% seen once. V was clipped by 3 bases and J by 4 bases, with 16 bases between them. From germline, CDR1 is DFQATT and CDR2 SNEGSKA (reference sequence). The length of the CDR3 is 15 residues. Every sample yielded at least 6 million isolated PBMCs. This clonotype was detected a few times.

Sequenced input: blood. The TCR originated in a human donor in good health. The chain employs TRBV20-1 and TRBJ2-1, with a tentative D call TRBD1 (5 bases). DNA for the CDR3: TGCAGTGCTAGCAAAACAGGTGATTCGTACAATGAGCAGTTCTTC. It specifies CSASKTGDSYNEQFF.